This paragraph covers one TCR beta chain sequence. This clone was seen more than once but under ten times. Its binding antigen is unknown. No qualities accompany the bases; no much larger clone lies one base away. The entire isolated RNA was reverse transcribed using the High Capacity cDNA Reverse Transcription Kit, and thus expressed TCRB transcripts were sequenced. Deep immunoSEQ sequencing was applied to naive, central memory and regulatory T cell samples, giving an average of roughly 3.5 million total reads per sample. Sorted cells were lysed in RLT buffer and RNA was extracted with DNase-treated RNeasy Micro or Mini kits, depending on cell number. To prevent cross-contamination, each cell subset was processed individually, whereas patient and healthy donor samples were processed jointly. The immunoSEQ multiplex PCR was used to amplify TCRB sequences from cDNA, generating 87-bp fragments that spanned the CDR3 region. The amplicons were sequenced using the Illumina HiSeq platform. Concerning the study's data processing: Synthetic template baselines were used to correct PCR bias computationally, reads within Hamming distance 2 were collapsed, and singletons that could not be merged were discarded. By aligning reads against IMGT, V, D and J genes, CDR3 length, and insertions or deletions at six rearrangement sites were assigned. Within each subset, clonotype counts were normalized to sorted cell number, after which true diversity and Gini coefficients were computed with the tcR R package. Repertoire sharing was quantified using the overlap coefficient calculated on TCRB nucleotide sequences. Out-of-frame TCRB sequences from naive cells were analyzed to stand in for the pre-selection repertoire. Held by TCRdb, this immuneACCESS table contains in-frame sequences only and omits some clones. Under half of the omission traces to an unresolved V gene where checked; the cause of the rest is unknown. V and J calls and clone size are those listed in that table; D and trimming were worked out from the DNA. The sample profile shows roughly 500,000 clones; roughly 31% of them were found once. The ten top clones hold almost 0.065% of the sample.

CDR1 and CDR2 are read off the germline V gene as SGHTA and FQGNSA. The CDR3, cysteine through phenylalanine, is 15 amino acids long. The sequence is cut down to CDR3 DNA, 45 bases in frame from base 1. Germline trimming amounts to 1 base on V and 4 bases on J, with 6 as the count of junction bases outside the gene matches. From each donor, a single peripheral blood sample of about 110 mL on average was drawn into heparinised tubes. Using a panel that included CD45RO, CCR7, CD25, CD127, CD95 and CD27, naive, central memory, regulatory and stem cell-like memory CD4+ T cells were sorted on a BD FACSAria II. Every sorted population had a purity above 98%. PBMCs were separated immediately by Lymphoprep density gradient centrifugation and were stained directly, without being cultured. To minimize batch effects, samples were stained and sorted in pairs, one healthy donor with one patient per experiment.

The data belong to a study of beta chain features in type 1 diabetes (dated by TCRdb to the late 2010s). Study-level background: Patients and healthy donors did not differ in mean age, gender distribution, total cell number or subset yield. Across all samples, almost 110 million sorted cells were examined, and cell number per subset correlated strongly with RNA yield. The study compared the TCRB repertoires of sorted circulating CD4+ T cell subsets in recently diagnosed type 1 diabetes patients with those in matched healthy donors. Regulatory and stem cell-like memory subsets were isolated from only 8 patients and about eight healthy donors, whereas naive and central memory subsets came from all 30 or so donors. Overall study results and their limits: Naive, central memory and regulatory TCRB repertoires appeared to be more similar among patients than among healthy donors. Shorter templates might be favored by PCR, yet because patient and control samples were amplified and corrected together, any such skew would affect both groups equally. Because cDNA was sequenced instead of genomic DNA, activated cells with high expression could be over-represented, although the groups did not differ in activation or CD3 levels. HLA sub-analyses involved small numbers of individuals, so any influence of HLA type on TCRB rearrangement remained unresolved. A moderate but significant shortening of TCRB CDR3 length was observed in type 1 diabetes patients in all four CD4+ subsets. At VDJ recombination sites, patients with type 1 diabetes made fewer insertions and deleted more nucleotides, a pattern implying thymic rearrangement abnormalities.

Specimen: naive CD4+ T cells from blood. The cell subset or site label here, explained by the study, means: true naive CD4+ T cells. The rearranged segments are TRBV7-2 and TRBJ2-5, with 7 bases matching TRBD1. The receptor comes from a man between 18 and 29 years old in good health. The CDR3 amino acid sequence is: CASSLVFGTAETQYF. The bases are TGTGCCAGCAGCTTAGTTTTTGGGACAGCAGAGACCCAGTACTTC.